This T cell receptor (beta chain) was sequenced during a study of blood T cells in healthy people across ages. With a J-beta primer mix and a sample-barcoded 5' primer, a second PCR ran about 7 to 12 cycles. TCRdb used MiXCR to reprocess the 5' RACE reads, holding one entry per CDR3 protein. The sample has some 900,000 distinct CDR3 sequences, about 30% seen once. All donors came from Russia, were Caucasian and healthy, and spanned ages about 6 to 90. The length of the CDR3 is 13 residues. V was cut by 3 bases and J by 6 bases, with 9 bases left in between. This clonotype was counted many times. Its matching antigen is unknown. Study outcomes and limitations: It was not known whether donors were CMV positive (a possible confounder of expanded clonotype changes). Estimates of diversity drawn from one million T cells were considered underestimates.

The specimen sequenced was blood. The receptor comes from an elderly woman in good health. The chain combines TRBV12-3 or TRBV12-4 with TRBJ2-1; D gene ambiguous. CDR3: CASSFGPGNEQFF. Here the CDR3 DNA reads TGTGCCAGCAGTTTTGGTCCGGGCAATGAGCAGTTCTTC.